One sample yielded the 31 T cell receptor beta chains listed below, sequenced in a study of cytomegalovirus exposure and HLA in healthy donors (dated by TCRdb to the late 2010s). The library was built by means of the immunoSEQ multiplex PCR assay. Not all clones reach the TCRdb copy of this immuneACCESS table, which keeps in-frame sequences only. Checked studies attribute under half of the gap to unresolved V genes and leave the rest unexplained. This sample lists tens of thousands of clones; about 94% were detected once. The ten largest clonotypes hold 1.4% of the sample. The material sequenced was PBMCs. Every receptor here comes from a man aged 18 to 29 in good health and CMV-seropositive.

The table lists this clone with a count of one. The genes are TRBV4-1 and TRBJ2-5; 10 positions agree with TRBD2. This CDR3 is 15 amino acids long. Unmatched junction bases numbered 3, after V lost 4 bases and J lost 1 base. The V gene's germline CDR1 is MGHRA and CDR2 YSYEKL. This CDR3 reads CASSRGLAAQETQYF. CDR3 coding DNA: TGCGCCAGCAGCCGAGGACTAGCGGCCCAAGAGACCCAGTACTTC.

This chain uses TRBV10-3 with TRBJ2-7; D is possibly TRBD1 (6 bases). The CDR3 totals 15 residues. In germline, CDR1 is ENHRY, CDR2 SYGVKD. The V end was cut by 2 bases, the J end by 3 bases, with 14 bases between. The CDR3, as DNA: TGTGCCATCAGTGAGAACAGGGCCGTGAACTACGAGCAGTACTTC. Translating gives CAISENRAVNYEQYF.

The chain recombines TRBV5-1 with TRBJ2-7, with a possible D match to TRBD2 (7 bases). The CDR3 has 16 amino acids. Germline CDR1 and CDR2: SGHRS and YFSETQ. Trimming removed 0 bases at V and 4 bases at J, with 17 bases between. The CDR3 sequence: CASSLGGQRGSYEQYF. As DNA, the CDR3 is TGCGCCAGCAGCTTGGGGGGGCAGCGGGGTTCGTACGAGCAGTACTTC.

This chain joins TRBV9 and TRBJ1-6; the D gene is possibly TRBD1 (6 bases). The CDR3 runs 12 residues. Trimming shortened V by 4 bases and J by 8 bases, and 7 bases separated the two germline ends. CDR1 is SGDLS and CDR2 is YYNGEE in the germline V gene. The CDR3 region has the DNA TGTGCCAGCAGCCACAGGGATTCACCCCTCCACTTT. Translating gives CASSHRDSPLHF.

This clone was picked up one time. This chain joins TRBV28 and TRBJ2-7; 9 bases line up with TRBD1. This CDR3 is 16 amino acids long. Trimming took 5 bases from V and 5 from J; bases not matched to a gene: 13. Germline CDR1 reads MDHEN; CDR2 reads SYDVKM. The CDR3 loop is CASSPLLPGQGDEQYF. CDR3 sequence (DNA): TGTGCCAGCAGTCCTCTCCTGCCGGGACAGGGTGACGAGCAGTACTTC.

The V gene is TRBV7-2, the J gene TRBJ1-3, with D tentatively TRBD1 (5 bases). Germline CDR1 is SGHTA and CDR2 is FQGNSA. V was cut by 1 base and J by 11 bases, with 18 bases left in between. CDR3 length equals 15 residues. The DNA of the CDR3 is TGTGCCAGCAGCTTAGGGACGGGAGGGGCCCGACCCATATATTTT. Its translation is CASSLGTGGARPIYF.

The V and J genes are TRBV4-1 and TRBJ2-1, with 8 bases matching TRBD2. Per the germline V gene, CDR1 is MGHRA and CDR2 is YSYEKL. Trimming took 1 base from V and 10 from J; bases not matched to a gene: 9. The CDR3 has 15 amino acids. The CDR3 DNA reads as TGCGCCAGCAGCCAAGTGGGACTAGGTACTGGCGAGCAGTTCTTC. This encodes CASSQVGLGTGEQFF.

This chain connects TRBV9 to TRBJ2-1; a possible D gene is TRBD1 (5 bases). Deletions cut 3 bases from V and 8 bases from J, with 18 bases between. This CDR3 contains 15 residues. From germline, CDR1 is SGDLS and CDR2 YYNGEE. The CDR3 DNA sequence: TGTGCCAGCAGCGGGACACTCGGTTCTCCCCATGAGCAGTTCTTC. This sequence encodes CASSGTLGSPHEQFF.

The chain employs TRBV4-2 and TRBJ2-3, with TRBD2 matching 16 bases. The V and J ends lost 1 base and 5 bases, in that order; junction bases with no gene match: 6. This CDR3 is 18 amino acids long. The germline V gene has CDR1 LGHNA and CDR2 YNFKEQ. CDR3 bases: TGTGCCAGCAGCCAAGGGGGACTAGCGGGAGGGCCGAGAGATACGCAGTATTTT. Amino acids: CASSQGGLAGGPRDTQYF.

The chain employs TRBV5-6 and TRBJ2-3, with 10 bases identical to TRBD1. The CDR3 sequence is 14 residues long. The V gene end was trimmed by 5 bases and the J gene end by 5 bases; junction bases not matched to a gene: 5. Germline V gives CDR1 SGHDT, CDR2 YYEEEE. As DNA, the CDR3 is TGTGCCAGCAGTGGGACAGGGGATGAAGATACGCAGTATTTT. This gives the protein CASSGTGDEDTQYF.

The rearrangement uses TRBV4-2 and TRBJ2-3; 8 bases are a match to TRBD2. Germline lookup yields CDR1 LGHNA and CDR2 YNFKEQ. The CDR3 consists of 16 residues. The J segment lost 4 bases and the V segment lost 1 base, leaving 7 bases of the junction unmatched. CDR3: CASSQGRTSRADTQYF. The DNA for the CDR3 is TGTGCCAGCAGCCAAGGGAGGACTAGCCGGGCAGATACGCAGTATTTT.

This chain connects TRBV2 to TRBJ1-1; TRBD1 aligns across 10 bases. The length of the CDR3 is 15 residues. Germline CDR1 SNHLY, CDR2 FYNNEI. J gave up 5 bases and V 4 bases, and 7 bases lay outside the gene matches. DNA of the CDR3: TGTGCCAGCAGTGGACAGGGGGCGCCGGGGACTGAAGCTTTCTTT. Translated: CASSGQGAPGTEAFF. Full variable domain (outside the CDR3, taken from reference TRBV2 and TRBJ1-1): EPEVTQTPSHQVTQMGQEVILRCVPISNHLYFYWYRQILGQKVEFLVSFYNNEISEKSEIFDDQFSVERPDGSNFTLKIRSTKLEDSAMYFCASSGQGAPGTEAFFGQGTRLTVV.

The gene calls are TRBV4-1 and TRBJ2-1; 11 nucleotides align to TRBD2. This CDR3 spans 17 amino acids. V gave up 5 bases and J gave up 6 bases; unmatched junction bases: 12. Germline CDR1 is MGHRA and CDR2 is YSYEKL. The CDR3 nucleotides read TGCGCCAGCAGCACAACAACCGGGACTAGCGGAATCAATGAGCAGTTCTTC. Translation: CASSTTTGTSGINEQFF.

The chain joins TRBV5-1 to TRBJ1-3, with D possibly matching TRBD1 (6 bases). CDR3 length: 16 residues. The germline gives CDR1 SGHRS, CDR2 YFSETQ. V was cut by 2 bases and J by 4 bases, with 16 bases left in between. The CDR3 protein is CASSLGTGHSGNTIYF. The DNA of the CDR3 is TGCGCCAGCAGCTTAGGCACAGGGCATTCAGGAAACACCATATATTTT.

The rearrangement joins TRBV11-2 to TRBJ2-7, with TRBD2 identical over 10 bases. J was trimmed by 1 base and V by 6 bases; bases with no gene match: 3. The CDR3 is made up of 14 amino acids. Germline loops: CDR1 SGHAT, CDR2 FQNNGV. CDR3 residues: CASRSSGGSYEQYF. The CDR3 DNA reads as TGTGCCAGCAGGTCTAGCGGGGGTTCCTACGAGCAGTACTTC.

V is TRBV5-4 and J is TRBJ2-7; no clear D. The ends were cut back, 0 bases at V and 0 bases at J, with 10 bases in the middle. This CDR3 is built from 15 residues. From germline, CDR1 is SGHNT and CDR2 YYREEE (reference sequence). The CDR3 loop reads CASSLEVRGSYEQYF. The CDR3 bases are TGTGCCAGCAGCTTGGAGGTACGAGGCTCCTACGAGCAGTACTTC.

This CDR3 is CASSFTTGGGGELFF. CDR3 nucleotide sequence: TGCGCCAGCAGCTTTACGACAGGGGGCGGCGGGGAGCTGTTTTTT. The chain combines TRBV5-1 with TRBJ2-2; 10 bases map to TRBD1. Looked up from germline, CDR1 is SGHRS and CDR2 is YFSETQ. V was pared by 2 bases and J by 7 bases, with 5 bases of the junction left unmatched. This CDR3 has 15 amino acids.

The J gene is TRBJ2-7, the V gene TRBV2; a weak D match, TRBD2 (7 bases). CDR3 size: 16 residues. The V end was cut by 8 bases, the J end by 5 bases, with 25 bases between. Germline V gene data show CDR1 as SNHLY and CDR2 as FYNNEI. CDR3 nucleotide sequence: TGTGCCAGCGCCTGGGGTGTGGGGGGGCTTCCCCACGAGCAGTACTTC. As protein: CASAWGVGGLPHEQYF.

V gene TRBV5-1 combines with J gene TRBJ2-7; D might be TRBD1 (7 bases). V lost 0 bases to trimming and J lost 6 bases, with 13 bases between them. This CDR3 contains 14 residues. CDR1 and CDR2 from the germline V gene are SGHRS and YFSETQ. CDR3 protein: CASSLGSGGSEQYF. For the CDR3, the DNA is TGCGCCAGCAGCTTGGGGTCAGGGGGGAGCGAGCAGTACTTC. Supplemented by reference TRBV5-1 and TRBJ2-7, the full variable domain reads KAGVTQTPRYLIKTRGQQVTLSCSPISGHRSVSWYQQTPGQGLQFLFEYFSETQRNKGNFPGRFSGRQFSNSRSEMNVSTLELGDSALYLCASSLGSGGSEQYFGPGTRLTVT.

This clone is a singleton in its sample. The V call is TRBV5-6, the J call TRBJ2-3; perhaps TRBD2 as D (5 bases). V was clipped by 0 bases and J by 5 bases, with 10 bases between them. The CDR3 is 14 amino acids. The V gene's germline CDR1 is SGHDT and CDR2 YYEEEE. The CDR3 DNA reads TGTGCCAGCAGCTTGGCTAGCCGTGGAGATACGCAGTATTTT. This encodes CASSLASRGDTQYF.

The CDR3 DNA sequence: TGTGCCAGCAGTTACCAGGGCGCTGAAGCTTTCTTT. Its protein product is CASSYQGAEAFF. The V call is TRBV6-5, the J call TRBJ1-1; D is perhaps TRBD1 (5 bases). CDR1 is MNHEY and CDR2 is SVGAGI in the germline V gene. The CDR3 spans 12 residues. The V end was cut by 2 bases, the J end by 6 bases, with 7 bases between.

V usage is TRBV27 and J usage is TRBJ2-7, with 8 bases lining up with TRBD2. Germline CDR1 and CDR2: MNHEY and SMNVEV (reference sequence). With V trimmed by 4 bases and J by 2 bases, 4 bases remained unmatched. This CDR3 comprises 14 residues. CDR3 residues: CASSYTSGPYEQYF. The CDR3, as DNA: TGTGCCAGCAGTTATACTAGCGGCCCCTACGAGCAGTACTTC.

The chain is built from TRBV10-3 and TRBJ2-2; TRBD1 matches at 7 bases. J was trimmed by 1 base and V by 4 bases; bases with no gene match: 0. The CDR3 totals 14 residues. Germline V gives CDR1 ENHRY, CDR2 SYGVKD. CDR3 residues: CAISGTGNTGELFF. CDR3 DNA sequence: TGTGCCATCAGTGGGACAGGGAACACCGGGGAGCTGTTTTTT.

This chain links TRBV19 with TRBJ1-2, with D maybe TRBD1 (5 bases). The CDR3 totals 13 residues. Germline V gene data show CDR1 as LNHDA and CDR2 as SQIVND (reference sequence). V gave up 5 bases and J gave up 3 bases, with 10 bases separating them. The CDR3 nucleotides are TGTGCCAGTAGTTACCAGGGCGACTATGGCTACACCTTC. This sequence encodes CASSYQGDYGYTF.

This chain connects TRBV7-9 to TRBJ2-1; 9 bases align to TRBD2. This CDR3 region has 14 residues. Germline assignment: CDR1 SEHNR and CDR2 FQNEAQ (reference sequence). The CDR3 here is CPYPRLADYNEQFF. The CDR3, as DNA: TGTCCTTACCCCAGACTAGCGGACTACAATGAGCAGTTCTTC.

The chain carries TRBV1 and TRBJ2-2; the D segment call TRBD2 is taken from the table without a DNA check. TRBV1 represents a pseudogene. The CDR3 loop spans 18 amino acids. The CDR3 protein is CTSSPFPSGGEWTGELFF. The CDR3 coding sequence is TGCACCAGCAGCCCGTTTCCCAGCGGGGGGGAATGGACCGGGGAGCTGTTTTTT.

Here the CDR3 DNA reads TGTGCCAGCAGCTTAGGGGGGGCGGGTGCTACGAATGAGCAGTTCTTC. Protein sequence: CASSLGGAGATNEQFF. V usage is TRBV7-3 and J usage is TRBJ2-1; TRBD2 is a possible D gene (7 bases). Germline values: CDR1 SGHTA, CDR2 FQGTGA. The CDR3 sequence is 16 residues long. Trimming shortened V by 2 bases and J by 7 bases, and 18 bases separated the two germline ends.

This sequence joins TRBV7-3 and TRBJ1-6; TRBD1 is a possible D gene (5 bases). From germline, CDR1 is SGHTA and CDR2 FQGTGA. V lost 3 bases and J 2 bases, leaving 8 bases between the germline ends. CDR3 length: 15 amino acids. CDR3 residues: CASSFRGAYNSPLHF. The CDR3 region has the DNA TGTGCCAGCAGCTTTCGGGGGGCCTATAATTCACCCCTCCACTTT.

This chain uses TRBV29-1 with TRBJ1-1; 7 bases align to TRBD1. The CDR3 is made up of 14 amino acids. Per the germline V gene, CDR1 is SQVTM and CDR2 is ANQGSEA. V trimming: 5 bases; J trimming: 5 bases; junction bases outside the gene matches: 11. CDR3 amino acids: CSVRAGGEWTEAFF. The DNA of the CDR3 is TGCAGCGTTCGGGCAGGGGGTGAGTGGACTGAAGCTTTCTTT.

V usage is TRBV5-4 and J usage is TRBJ2-3; 9 bases are a match to TRBD1. The CDR3 covers 14 residues. V lost 5 bases and J lost 3; bases outside the gene matches: 4. Germline V gene data show CDR1 as SGHNT and CDR2 as YYREEE (reference sequence). CDR3 loop: CASSIDRGTDTQYF. The CDR3 nucleotides are TGTGCCAGCAGTATCGACAGGGGGACAGATACGCAGTATTTT.

The rearrangement uses TRBV7-2 and TRBJ2-5; no clear D. Germline V gene lookup returns CDR1 SGHTA and CDR2 FQGNSA. V lost 3 bases and J lost 5, with 16 bases in between. There are 15 residues in the CDR3. The CDR3 is CASSFRGARRETQYF. The CDR3 DNA reads TGTGCCAGCAGCTTCCGCGGAGCACGAAGGGAGACCCAGTACTTC.